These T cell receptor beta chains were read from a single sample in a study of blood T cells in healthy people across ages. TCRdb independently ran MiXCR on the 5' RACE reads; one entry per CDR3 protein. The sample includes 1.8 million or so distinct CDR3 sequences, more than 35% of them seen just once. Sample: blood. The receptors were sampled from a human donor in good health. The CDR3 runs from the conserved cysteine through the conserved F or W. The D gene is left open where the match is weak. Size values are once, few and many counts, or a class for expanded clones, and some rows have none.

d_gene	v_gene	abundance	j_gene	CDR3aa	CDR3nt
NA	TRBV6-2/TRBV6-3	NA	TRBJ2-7	CASSYSPPGPYEQYF	TGTGCCAGCAGTTACTCCCCCCCGGGGCCCTACGAGCAGTACTTC
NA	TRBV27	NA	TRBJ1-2	CASSLSKGSSYGYTF	TGTGCCAGCAGTTTATCAAAGGGCTCCTCCTATGGCTACACCTTC
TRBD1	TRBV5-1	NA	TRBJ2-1	CASSRQGPQVDNEQFF	TGCGCCAGCAGCCGACAGGGTCCACAGGTCGACAATGAGCAGTTCTTC
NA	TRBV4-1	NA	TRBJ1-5	CASSQDLEVSQPQHF	TGCGCCAGCAGCCAAGATCTAGAAGTTTCTCAGCCCCAGCATTTT
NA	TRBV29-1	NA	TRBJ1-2	CSAYEIGGYTF	TGCAGCGCGTATGAGATCGGTGGCTACACCTTC
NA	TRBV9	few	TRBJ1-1	CASSSWGAGNTEAFF	TGTGCCAGCAGCTCCTGGGGGGCAGGTAACACTGAAGCTTTCTTT
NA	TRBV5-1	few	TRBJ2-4	CASSPVILRQDRQQYF	TGCGCCAGCAGCCCGGTAATCCTCAGACAGGATCGGCAGCAGTACTTC
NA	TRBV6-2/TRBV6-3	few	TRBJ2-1	CASRGGEVYNEQFF	TGTGCCAGCAGGGGGGGAGAGGTCTACAATGAGCAGTTCTTC
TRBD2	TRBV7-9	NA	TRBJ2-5	CASSLSSGGKETQYF	TGTGCCAGCAGCTTATCTAGCGGGGGAAAAGAGACCCAGTACTTC
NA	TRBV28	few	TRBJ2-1	CASSLFWQDSSYNEQFF	TGTGCCAGCAGTTTATTTTGGCAGGATAGCTCCTACAATGAGCAGTTCTTC
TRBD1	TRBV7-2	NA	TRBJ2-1	CASSLGDRGFRNEQFF	TGTGCCAGCAGCTTAGGGGACAGGGGTTTCCGGAATGAGCAGTTCTTC
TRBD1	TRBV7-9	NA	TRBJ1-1	CASSLVGRGHTEAFF	TGTGCCAGCAGCTTAGTCGGAAGGGGGCATACTGAAGCTTTCTTT
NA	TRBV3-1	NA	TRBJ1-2	CASSPEGITGYGYTF	TGTGCCAGCAGCCCCGAGGGTATTACAGGCTATGGCTACACCTTC
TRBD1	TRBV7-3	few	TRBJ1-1	CASSKDRGGTEAFF	TGTGCCAGCAGCAAGGACAGGGGTGGGACTGAAGCTTTCTTT
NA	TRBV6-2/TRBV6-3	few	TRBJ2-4	CASSYDSGEQYF	TGTGCCAGCAGTTACGACTCGGGTGAGCAGTACTTC
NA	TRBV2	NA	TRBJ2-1	CASSEGTVNERFF	TGTGCCAGCAGTGAAGGGACAGTCAATGAGCGGTTCTTC
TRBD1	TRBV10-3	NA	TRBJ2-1	CAISPGQGDNEQFF	TGTGCCATCTCTCCGGGACAGGGCGACAATGAGCAGTTCTTC
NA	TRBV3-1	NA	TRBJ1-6	CASSQVWVNSPLHF	TGTGCCAGCAGCCAAGTGTGGGTTAATTCACCCCTCCACTTT
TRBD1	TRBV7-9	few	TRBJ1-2	CASSPGGTGRGYTF	TGTGCCAGCAGCCCGGGAGGGACAGGGAGAGGCTACACCTTC
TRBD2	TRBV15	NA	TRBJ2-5	CATSRGVTGTSKWKQYF	TGTGCCACCAGCAGAGGGGTAACTGGGACTAGCAAATGGAAGCAGTACTTC
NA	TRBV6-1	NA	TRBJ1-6	CASAHRSLRALHF	TGTGCCAGCGCGCACAGGAGCCTGAGGGCCCTCCACTTT
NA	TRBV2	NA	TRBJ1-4	CASSRGNVGNEKLFF	TGTGCCAGCAGTAGGGGTAACGTAGGGAATGAAAAACTGTTTTTT
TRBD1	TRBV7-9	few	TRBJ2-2	CASSKPGQTLTGELFF	TGTGCCAGCAGCAAACCGGGACAGACCTTAACCGGGGAGCTGTTTTTT